Presented here are 16 T cell receptor beta chains from one specimen sequenced in a study of shared clonotypes between healthy human individuals. TCRdb keeps only in-frame clones here, not all; method: immunoSEQ multiplex PCR. The sample holds about 2.4 million clones; 90% to 95% are singletons and the top ten take around 0.14%. Sequencing was performed on naive CD4+ T cells sorted from blood. Noted subset: CD45RA+ positively selected. The receptors were sampled from a man between 18 and 29 years old in good health.

This chain uses TRBV20-1 with TRBJ1-5; no clear D gene. The CDR3 is made up of 11 amino acids. CDR1 is DFQATT and CDR2 is SNEGSKA in the germline V gene (reference sequence). CDR3 sequence: CTEMGNQPQHF. DNA for the CDR3: TGCACCGAAATGGGGAATCAGCCCCAGCATTTT.

The chain links TRBV19 to TRBJ1-6; D unresolved. The CDR3 is 13 residues long. CDR1 is LNHDA and CDR2 is SQIVND in the germline V gene (reference sequence). The germline V and J ends were trimmed by 4 bases and 1 base, with 2 bases remaining between them. In nucleotides, the CDR3 is TGTGCCAGTAGTACGTCCTATAATTCACCCCTCCACTTT. Translated, it gives CASSTSYNSPLHF.

This chain joins TRBV10-3 and TRBJ2-1; D is unclear. The CDR3 is 13 amino acids. Germline values: CDR1 ENHRY, CDR2 SYGVKD. The V and J ends lost 10 bases and 0 bases respectively, with 10 bases between them. Here the CDR3 reads CATRSPSYNEQFF. CDR3 bases: TGTGCCACCAGGAGCCCCTCCTACAATGAGCAGTTCTTC.

The chain employs TRBV4-3 and TRBJ2-3; 9 nucleotides agree with TRBD2. V shed 0 bases, J shed 3 bases, and the junction held 7 bases outside the gene matches. CDR3 length equals 17 residues. The germline V gene encodes CDR1 LGHNA and CDR2 YSLEER. The CDR3 nucleotides are TGCGCCAGCAGCCAAGATGGGTGGACTAGCGATACAGATACGCAGTATTTT. The encoded protein is CASSQDGWTSDTDTQYF.

The chain combines TRBV25-1 with TRBJ1-1; no reliable D call. Trimming took 4 bases from V and 1 from J, leaving 7 bases between them. Germline V gene lookup returns CDR1 MGHDK and CDR2 SYGVNS. This CDR3 comprises 13 residues. CDR3 bases: TGTGCCAGCAGTGGTACAGCGAACACTGAAGCTTTCTTT. This sequence encodes CASSGTANTEAFF.

This clone is a singleton in its sample. This chain joins TRBV11-2 and TRBJ1-2; 10 positions agree with TRBD1. V lost 3 bases, J lost 7 bases, and 8 bases stayed unmatched. The CDR3 has 15 amino acids. Germline values: CDR1 SGHAT, CDR2 FQNNGV. CDR3 sequence (DNA): TGTGCCAGCAGCTTTGATCTCCGGGACAGGGGTGGCTACACCTTC. It yields the protein CASSFDLRDRGGYTF.

V is TRBV4-3 and J is TRBJ1-2; tentative D call: TRBD1 (5 bases). This CDR3 contains 14 residues. The germline V and J ends were trimmed by 0 bases and 6 bases, with 11 bases remaining between them. Germline CDR1 is LGHNA and CDR2 is YSLEER. The CDR3 is CASSQDRGTNGYTF. The CDR3 nucleotides are TGCGCCAGCAGCCAAGATAGGGGAACTAATGGCTACACCTTC.

As to this clone: Other DNA sequences in the sample encode the same CDR3. This chain joins TRBV10-3 and TRBJ1-3; D ambiguous. CDR3 size: 16 residues. CDR1 is ENHRY, CDR2 SYGVKD, per germline. Trimming pared 0 bases from V and 0 bases from J, leaving 9 bases between. The CDR3 coding sequence is TGTGCCATCAGTGAGTCGGTTGGCGTCTCTGGAAACACCATATATTTT. Its protein product is CAISESVGVSGNTIYF.

V gene TRBV7-2 combines with J gene TRBJ1-5; perhaps TRBD1 as D (5 bases). Germline values: CDR1 SGHTA, CDR2 FQGNSA. V lost 5 bases to trimming and J lost 4 bases, with 12 bases between them. The CDR3 extends over 14 amino acids. The CDR3 sequence is CASSARDGNQPQHF. The DNA of the CDR3 is TGTGCCAGCAGCGCCCGGGACGGGAATCAGCCCCAGCATTTT.

This rearrangement joins TRBV7-9 to TRBJ2-5, with 7 bases matching TRBD2. This CDR3 is 13 amino acids long. Germline CDR1 and CDR2: SEHNR and FQNEAQ (reference sequence). With 5 bases clipped from V and 1 base from J, the junction kept 1 base outside the gene matches. CDR3 region: CASSPGGQETQYF. The CDR3 nucleotides are TGTGCCAGCAGCCCGGGGGGCCAAGAGACCCAGTACTTC.

The rearrangement joins TRBV7-9 to TRBJ1-2; perhaps TRBD1 as D (5 bases). The V gene lost 4 bases and the J gene lost 5 bases, with 17 bases spanning the gap. The CDR3 has 15 amino acids. Germline assignment: CDR1 SEHNR and CDR2 FQNEAQ (reference sequence). The CDR3 loop reads CASSSKQGLEYGYTF. CDR3 in DNA: TGTGCCAGCAGCTCTAAGCAGGGACTCGAATATGGCTACACCTTC.

This sequence joins TRBV29-1 and TRBJ2-5, with unresolved D. The J call is uncertain, as TRBJ2-7 better fits the DNA end. The CDR3 has 11 residues. The germline V gene encodes CDR1 SQVTM and CDR2 ANQGSEA. The DNA for the CDR3 is TGCAGCGTTGAGTCCACTTACGAGCAGTACTTC. It encodes CSVESTYEQYF.

The J gene is TRBJ1-2, the V gene TRBV5-1, with 9 bases fitting TRBD1. V lost 4 bases, J lost 6 bases, and 7 bases stayed unmatched. The CDR3 runs 14 residues. Germline assignment: CDR1 SGHRS and CDR2 YFSETQ. The CDR3 DNA is TGCGCCAGCAGCCCTATAACAGGGGGCCATGGCTACACCTTC. Translation gives CASSPITGGHGYTF. Full variable domain (missing parts from reference TRBV5-1 and TRBJ1-2): KAGVTQTPRYLIKTRGQQVTLSCSPISGHRSVSWYQQTPGQGLQFLFEYFSETQRNKGNFPGRFSGRQFSNSRSEMNVSTLELGDSALYLCASSPITGGHGYTFGSGTRLTVV.

The chain employs TRBV15 and TRBJ2-3; D call uncertain. Trimming pared 1 base from V and 4 bases from J, leaving 3 bases between. This CDR3 has 12 residues. The germline CDR1 and CDR2 sequences are LNHNV and YYDKDF (reference sequence). The DNA of the CDR3 is TGTGCCACCAGCAGAGGCTCAGATACGCAGTATTTT. It encodes CATSRGSDTQYF.

The chain joins TRBV5-4 to TRBJ2-2; D remains unclear. The CDR3 length is 14 residues. V was trimmed by 1 base and J by 6 bases, leaving 10 bases between them. Germline CDR1 reads SGHNT; CDR2 reads YYREEE (reference sequence). The CDR3 DNA follows: TGTGCCAGCAGCTTGCCGTCGCGGTCCGGGGAGCTGTTTTTT. This translates into CASSLPSRSGELFF.

The table lists this clone with a count of one. The V call is TRBV2, the J call TRBJ2-2, with 9 bases fitting TRBD2. Germline CDR1 SNHLY, CDR2 FYNNEI. This CDR3 has 13 residues. J was trimmed by 6 bases and V by 7 bases; bases with no gene match: 3. This CDR3 reads CASTLAGAGELFF. For the CDR3, the DNA is TGTGCCAGCACGTTAGCGGGAGCCGGGGAGCTGTTTTTT.